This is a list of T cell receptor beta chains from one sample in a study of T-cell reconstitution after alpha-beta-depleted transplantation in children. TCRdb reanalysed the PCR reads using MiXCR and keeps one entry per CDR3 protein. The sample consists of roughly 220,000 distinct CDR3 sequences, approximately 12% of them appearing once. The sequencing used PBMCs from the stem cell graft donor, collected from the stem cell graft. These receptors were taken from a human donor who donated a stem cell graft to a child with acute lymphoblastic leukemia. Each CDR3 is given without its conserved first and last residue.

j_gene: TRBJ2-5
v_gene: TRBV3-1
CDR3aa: ASSPGSGETQY

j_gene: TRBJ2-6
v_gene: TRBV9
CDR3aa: ASSGTGGSGANVLT

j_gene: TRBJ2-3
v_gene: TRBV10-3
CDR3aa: AISDTRRSTDTQY

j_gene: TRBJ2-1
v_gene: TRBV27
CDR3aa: ASRGGQVRSYNEQF

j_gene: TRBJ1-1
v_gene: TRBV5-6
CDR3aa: ASSLGGGGEAF

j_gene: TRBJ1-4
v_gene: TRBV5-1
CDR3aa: ASSPRGVGEKLF

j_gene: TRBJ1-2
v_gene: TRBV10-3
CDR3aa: AISETSSDNYGYT

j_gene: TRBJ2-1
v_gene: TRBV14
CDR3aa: ASSQGSLAGSSYNEQF

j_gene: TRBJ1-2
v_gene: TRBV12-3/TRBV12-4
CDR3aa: ASSTGRARGYT

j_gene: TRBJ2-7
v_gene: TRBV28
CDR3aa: ASSYPAGYEQY

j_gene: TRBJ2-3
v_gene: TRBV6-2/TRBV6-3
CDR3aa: ASDRTGEHTDTQY

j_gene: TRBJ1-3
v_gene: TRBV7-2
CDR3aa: ASSLPGGTGSGNTIY

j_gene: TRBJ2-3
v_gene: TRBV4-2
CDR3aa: ASSQAGHADTQY

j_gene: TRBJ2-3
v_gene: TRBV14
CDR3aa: ASSQGGSAITDTQY

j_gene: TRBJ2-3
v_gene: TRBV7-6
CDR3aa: ASSSDSGTQY

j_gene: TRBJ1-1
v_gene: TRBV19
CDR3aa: ASSLPDSPTEAF

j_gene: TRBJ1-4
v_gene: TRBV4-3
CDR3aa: ASSQRRPSNEKLF

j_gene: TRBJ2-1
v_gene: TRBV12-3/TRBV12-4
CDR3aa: ASTRPVGDSLPV

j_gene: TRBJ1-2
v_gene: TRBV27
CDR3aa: ASSLSGGNNYGYT

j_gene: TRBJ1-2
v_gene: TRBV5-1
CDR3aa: ASSLARLGDPKYGYT

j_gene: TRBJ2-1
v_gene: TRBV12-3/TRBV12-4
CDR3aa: TICHPARGVSSSYNEQF

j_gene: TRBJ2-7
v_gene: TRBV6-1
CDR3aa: ASSAPGTLYEQY

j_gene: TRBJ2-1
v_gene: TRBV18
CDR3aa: ASSPPTRGWGEQF

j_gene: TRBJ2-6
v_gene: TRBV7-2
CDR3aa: ASSRGTPYSGANGLT

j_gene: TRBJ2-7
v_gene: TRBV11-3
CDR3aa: ASSLGDGSYEQY

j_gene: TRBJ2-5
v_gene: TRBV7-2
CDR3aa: ASSPRDGFQETQY

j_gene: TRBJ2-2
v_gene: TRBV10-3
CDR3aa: AISPAGVTGELF

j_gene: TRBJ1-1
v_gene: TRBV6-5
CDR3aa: ASSYGPGSEAF

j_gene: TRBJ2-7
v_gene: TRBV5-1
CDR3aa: ASSHRDGDYEQY

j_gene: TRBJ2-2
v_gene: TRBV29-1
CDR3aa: SGSTSGTGELF

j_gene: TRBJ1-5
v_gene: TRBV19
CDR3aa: ASRSFGDQPQH

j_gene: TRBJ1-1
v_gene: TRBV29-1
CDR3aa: SVGDRMNTEAF

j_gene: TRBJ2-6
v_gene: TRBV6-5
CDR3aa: ASSYKKGGLGWGANVLT

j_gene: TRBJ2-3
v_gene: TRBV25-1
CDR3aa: ASSRGPAPGTDTQY

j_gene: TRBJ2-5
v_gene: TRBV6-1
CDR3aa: ASSEAMEGVQY

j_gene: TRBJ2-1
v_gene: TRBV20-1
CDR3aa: SARGGLAGPTYNEQF

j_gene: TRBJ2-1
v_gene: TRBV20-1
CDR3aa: SARGAGGNEQF

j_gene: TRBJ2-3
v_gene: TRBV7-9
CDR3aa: ASSTTGGLAEWEPTDTQY

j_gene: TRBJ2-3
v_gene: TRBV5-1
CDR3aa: ASSPRLAGARTDTQY

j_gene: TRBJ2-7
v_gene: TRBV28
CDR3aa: ASRGQGGVWGEQY

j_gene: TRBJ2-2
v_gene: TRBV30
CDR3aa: AWSVGGELF

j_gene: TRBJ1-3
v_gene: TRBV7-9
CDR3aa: ASSSSLPGQGNTIY

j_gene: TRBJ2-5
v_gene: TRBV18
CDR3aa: ASSLGAGEETQY

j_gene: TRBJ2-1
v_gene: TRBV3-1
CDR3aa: ASSQEETFSEQF

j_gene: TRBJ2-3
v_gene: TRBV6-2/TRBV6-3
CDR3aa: ASFAGLIDTQY

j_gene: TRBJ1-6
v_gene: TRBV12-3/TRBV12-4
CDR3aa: ASSSQGSDSPLH

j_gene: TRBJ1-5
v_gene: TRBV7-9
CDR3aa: ASRGQGASQPQH

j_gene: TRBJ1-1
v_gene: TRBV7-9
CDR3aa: ASSGDSLNTEAF

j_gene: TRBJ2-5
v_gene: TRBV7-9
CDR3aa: ASVDRGRLETQY

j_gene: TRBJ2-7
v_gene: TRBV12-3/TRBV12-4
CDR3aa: ASSSGLTYEQY

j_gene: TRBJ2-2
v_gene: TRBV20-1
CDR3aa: SASSGPTGGELF

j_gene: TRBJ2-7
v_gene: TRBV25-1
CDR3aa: ASSERHYEQY

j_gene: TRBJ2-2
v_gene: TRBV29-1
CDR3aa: STVTEDTGELF